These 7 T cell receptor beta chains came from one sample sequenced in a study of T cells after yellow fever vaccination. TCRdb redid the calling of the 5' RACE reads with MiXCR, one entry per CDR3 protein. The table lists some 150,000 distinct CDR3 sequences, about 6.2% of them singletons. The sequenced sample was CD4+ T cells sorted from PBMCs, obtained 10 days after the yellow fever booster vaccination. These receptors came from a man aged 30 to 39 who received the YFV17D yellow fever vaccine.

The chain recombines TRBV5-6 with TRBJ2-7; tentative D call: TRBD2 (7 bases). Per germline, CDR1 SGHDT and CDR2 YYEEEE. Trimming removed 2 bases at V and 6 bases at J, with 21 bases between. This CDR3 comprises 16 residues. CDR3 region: CASSFRGSSRGGEQYF. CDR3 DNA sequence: TGTGCCAGCAGCTTCCGCGGGAGTTCTCGAGGGGGCGAGCAGTACTTC.

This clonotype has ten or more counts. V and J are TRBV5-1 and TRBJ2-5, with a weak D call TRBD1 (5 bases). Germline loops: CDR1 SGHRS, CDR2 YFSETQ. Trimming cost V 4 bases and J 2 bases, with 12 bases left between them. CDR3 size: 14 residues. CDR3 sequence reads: CASSIPTVQETQYF. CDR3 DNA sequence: TGCGCCAGCAGCATACCGACAGTACAAGAGACCCAGTACTTC.

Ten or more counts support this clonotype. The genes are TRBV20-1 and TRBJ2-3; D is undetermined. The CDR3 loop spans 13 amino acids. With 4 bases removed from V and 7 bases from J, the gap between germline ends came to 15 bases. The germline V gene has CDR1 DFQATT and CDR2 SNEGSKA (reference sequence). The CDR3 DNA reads TGCAGTGCTAAACAGAAAGGCCCAAATACGCAGTATTTT. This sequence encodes CSAKQKGPNTQYF.

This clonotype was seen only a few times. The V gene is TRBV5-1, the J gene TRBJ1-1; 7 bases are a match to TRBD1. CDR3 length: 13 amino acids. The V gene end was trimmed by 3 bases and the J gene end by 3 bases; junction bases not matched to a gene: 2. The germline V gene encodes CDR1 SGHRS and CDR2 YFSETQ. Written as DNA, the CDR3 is TGCGCCAGCAGCTGGCAGGGGGACACTGAAGCTTTCTTT. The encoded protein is CASSWQGDTEAFF.

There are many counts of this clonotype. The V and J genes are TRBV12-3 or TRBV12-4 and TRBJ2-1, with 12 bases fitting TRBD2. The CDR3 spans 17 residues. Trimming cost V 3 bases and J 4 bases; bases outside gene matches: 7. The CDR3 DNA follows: TGTGCCAGCAGTTTGCTGGCTAGCGGGAGGGATTACAATGAGCAGTTCTTC. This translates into CASSLLASGRDYNEQFF.

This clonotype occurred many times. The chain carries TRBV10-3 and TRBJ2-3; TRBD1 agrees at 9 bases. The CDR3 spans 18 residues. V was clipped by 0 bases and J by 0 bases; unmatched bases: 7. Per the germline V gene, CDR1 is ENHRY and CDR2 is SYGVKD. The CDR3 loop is CAISESQWTGESTDTQYF. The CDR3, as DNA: TGTGCCATCAGTGAGTCCCAATGGACAGGGGAAAGCACAGATACGCAGTATTTT.

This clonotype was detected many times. The CDR3 protein is CASSLGNSGKETQYF. The CDR3 region has the DNA TGCGCCAGCAGCTTGGGTAATTCAGGGAAGGAGACCCAGTACTTC. The genes are TRBV5-1 and TRBJ2-5; D is perhaps TRBD1 (5 bases). V was trimmed by 0 bases and J by 5 bases, leaving 14 bases between them. Germline V gene sequence: CDR1 SGHRS, CDR2 YFSETQ. The CDR3 spans 15 residues. The whole variable domain, remainder taken from reference TRBV5-1 and TRBJ2-5, is KAGVTQTPRYLIKTRGQQVTLSCSPISGHRSVSWYQQTPGQGLQFLFEYFSETQRNKGNFPGRFSGRQFSNSRSEMNVSTLELGDSALYLCASSLGNSGKETQYFGPGTRLLVL.